The 4 T cell receptor beta chains below come from one sample, sequenced in a study of CD8 T cells in ankylosing spondylitis. TCRdb used MiXCR to reprocess the 5' RACE reads, holding one entry per CDR3 protein. The data contain 150,000 to 200,000 distinct CDR3 sequences, about 20% of them singletons. The sequencing sample was made of blood, either unsorted or a sorted T cell fraction (not recorded which). Receptors originate from a male donor aged 5-29 years with ankylosing spondylitis or in good health (not recorded which).

This clonotype was seen repeatedly, ten times or more. CDR3 coding DNA: TGTGCCAGCACGGCGAGCTCTGGAAACACCATATATTTT. This sequence encodes CASTASSGNTIYF. The V call is TRBV2, the J call TRBJ1-3; D is uncertain. The germline V gene encodes CDR1 SNHLY and CDR2 FYNNEI. V lost 7 bases, J lost 0 bases, and 7 bases lay in between. CDR3 length: 13 amino acids.

This clonotype was seen at least ten times. The chain links TRBV7-3 to TRBJ2-7; 9 positions match TRBD1. V trimming: 3 bases; J trimming: 6 bases; junction bases outside the gene matches: 9. CDR1 and CDR2 (germline): SGHTA, FQGTGA. This CDR3 region has 15 residues. CDR3 sequence: CASSLTGTGSGEQYF. CDR3 in DNA: TGTGCCAGCAGCTTGACCGGGACAGGGAGTGGCGAGCAGTACTTC.

The chain links TRBV29-1 to TRBJ2-5, with D perhaps TRBD1 (6 bases). V was shortened by 5 bases and J by 5 bases, with 12 bases between the two germline ends. The CDR3 extends over 12 amino acids. Germline values: CDR1 SQVTM, CDR2 ANQGSEA. The CDR3 nucleotides read TGCAGCGTTCGCCAGGGGCTGGAGACCCAGTACTTC. Translated: CSVRQGLETQYF. Filled out from reference TRBV29-1 and TRBJ2-5, the complete variable domain reads SAVISQKPSRDICQRGTSLTIQCQVDSQVTMMFWYRQQPGQSLTLIATANQGSEATYESGFVIDKFPISRPNLTFSTLTVSNMSPEDSSIYLCSVRQGLETQYFGPGTRLLVL.

The sample holds many counts of this clonotype. The chain combines TRBV12-3 or TRBV12-4 with TRBJ2-3; 9 positions agree with TRBD2. Losses at the gene ends were 0 bases for V and 8 bases for J; bases not matched to a gene: 6. The CDR3 has 15 residues. Here the CDR3 DNA reads TGTGCCAGCAGTTTAGCGACTAGCGGAGGGGGTACGCAGTATTTT. Translation gives CASSLATSGGGTQYF.